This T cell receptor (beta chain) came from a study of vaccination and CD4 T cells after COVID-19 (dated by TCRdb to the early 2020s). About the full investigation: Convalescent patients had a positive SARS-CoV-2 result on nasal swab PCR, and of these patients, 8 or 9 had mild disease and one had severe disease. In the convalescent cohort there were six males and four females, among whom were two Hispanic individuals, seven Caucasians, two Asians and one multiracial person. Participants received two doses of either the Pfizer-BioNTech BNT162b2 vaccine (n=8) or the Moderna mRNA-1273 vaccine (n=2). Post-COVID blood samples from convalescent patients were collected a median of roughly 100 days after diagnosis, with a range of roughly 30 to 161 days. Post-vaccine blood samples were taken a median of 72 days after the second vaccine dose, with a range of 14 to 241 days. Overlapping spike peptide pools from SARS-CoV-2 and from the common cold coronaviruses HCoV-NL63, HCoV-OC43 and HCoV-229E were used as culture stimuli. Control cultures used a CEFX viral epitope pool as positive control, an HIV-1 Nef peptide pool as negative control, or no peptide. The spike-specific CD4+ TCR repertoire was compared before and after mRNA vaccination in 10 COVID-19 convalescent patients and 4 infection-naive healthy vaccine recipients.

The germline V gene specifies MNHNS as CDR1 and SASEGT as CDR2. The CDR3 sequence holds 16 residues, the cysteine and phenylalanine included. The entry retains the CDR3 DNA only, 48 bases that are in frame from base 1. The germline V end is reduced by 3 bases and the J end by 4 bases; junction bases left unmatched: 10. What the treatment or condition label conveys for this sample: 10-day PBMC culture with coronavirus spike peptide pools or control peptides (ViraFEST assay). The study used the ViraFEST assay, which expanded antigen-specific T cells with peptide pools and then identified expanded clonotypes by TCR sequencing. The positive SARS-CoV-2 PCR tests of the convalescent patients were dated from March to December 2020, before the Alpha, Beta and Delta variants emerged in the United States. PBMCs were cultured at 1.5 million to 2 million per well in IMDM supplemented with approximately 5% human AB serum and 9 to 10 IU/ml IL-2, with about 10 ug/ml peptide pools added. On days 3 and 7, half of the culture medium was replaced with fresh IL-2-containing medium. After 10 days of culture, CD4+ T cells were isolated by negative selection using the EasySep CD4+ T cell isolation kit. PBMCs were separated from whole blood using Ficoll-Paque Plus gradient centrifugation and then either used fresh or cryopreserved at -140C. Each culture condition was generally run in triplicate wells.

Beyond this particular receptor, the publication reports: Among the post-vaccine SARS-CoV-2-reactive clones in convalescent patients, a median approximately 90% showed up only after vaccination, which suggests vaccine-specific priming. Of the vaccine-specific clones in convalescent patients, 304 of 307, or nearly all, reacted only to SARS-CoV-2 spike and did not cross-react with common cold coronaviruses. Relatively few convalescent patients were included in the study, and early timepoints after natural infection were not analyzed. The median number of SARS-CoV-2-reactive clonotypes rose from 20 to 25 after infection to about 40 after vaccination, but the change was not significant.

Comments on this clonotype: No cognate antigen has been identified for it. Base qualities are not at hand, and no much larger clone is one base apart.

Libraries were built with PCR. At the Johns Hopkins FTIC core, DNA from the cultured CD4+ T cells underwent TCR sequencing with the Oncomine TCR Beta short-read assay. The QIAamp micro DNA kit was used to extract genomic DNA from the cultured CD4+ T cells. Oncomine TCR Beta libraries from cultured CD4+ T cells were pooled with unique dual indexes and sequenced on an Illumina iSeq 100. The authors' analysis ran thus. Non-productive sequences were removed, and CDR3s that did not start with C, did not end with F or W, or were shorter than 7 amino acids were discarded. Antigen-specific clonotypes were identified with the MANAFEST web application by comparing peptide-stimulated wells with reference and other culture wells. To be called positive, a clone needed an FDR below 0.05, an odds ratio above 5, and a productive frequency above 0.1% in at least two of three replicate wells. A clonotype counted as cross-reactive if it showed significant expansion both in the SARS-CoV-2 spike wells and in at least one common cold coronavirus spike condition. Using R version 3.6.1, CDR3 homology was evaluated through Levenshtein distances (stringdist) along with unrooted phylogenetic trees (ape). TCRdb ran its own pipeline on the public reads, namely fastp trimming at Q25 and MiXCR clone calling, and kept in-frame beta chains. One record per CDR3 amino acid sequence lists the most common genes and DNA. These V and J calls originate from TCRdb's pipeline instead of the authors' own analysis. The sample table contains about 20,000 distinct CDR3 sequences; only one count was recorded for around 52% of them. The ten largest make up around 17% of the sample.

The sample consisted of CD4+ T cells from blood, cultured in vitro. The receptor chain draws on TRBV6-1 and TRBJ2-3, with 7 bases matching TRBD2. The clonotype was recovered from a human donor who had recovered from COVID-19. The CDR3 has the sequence CASSERGGVAADTQYF. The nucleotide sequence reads TGTGCCAGCAGTGAGAGGGGAGGGGTGGCGGCAGATACGCAGTATTTT.